The 28 T cell receptor beta chains given below trace back to one sample, sequenced in a study of identical twins. From the 5' RACE reads, TCRdb called clonotypes with MiXCR, one entry per CDR3 protein. The sample contains 1,800,000 or so distinct CDR3 sequences, around 33% of which appear only once. Sequencing was carried out using cord blood. The receptors stem from a newborn girl in good health.

This clonotype has just a few counts. Compared with germline, one end of the junction differs, possibly owing to a read error. The chain employs TRBV30 and TRBJ1-6; D gene ambiguous. Looked up from germline, CDR1 is GTSNPN and CDR2 is SVGIG (reference sequence). The CDR3 contains 11 residues. The CDR3 region is CAWSTMAPPHF. The CDR3 nucleotides are TGTGCCTGGAGTACAATGGCACCCCCCCACTTT.

This clonotype was recorded once. The V and J genes are TRBV29-1 and TRBJ1-2; D perhaps matches TRBD1 (6 bases). Trimming left V 3 bases short and J 4 bases short, with 12 bases between. Germline CDR1 and CDR2: SQVTM and ANQGSEA. The CDR3 loop spans 13 amino acids. CDR3 sequence reads: CSVEGAAGYGYTF. Written as DNA, the CDR3 is TGCAGCGTTGAGGGGGCGGCAGGCTATGGCTACACCTTC.

J is TRBJ1-3 and V is TRBV6-1, with 7 bases identical to TRBD1. Per the germline V gene, CDR1 is MNHNS and CDR2 is SASEGT. This CDR3 is 17 amino acids long. The V segment lost 5 bases and the J segment 2 bases; nucleotides outside the gene matches: 12. CDR3 DNA sequence: TGTGCCAGCAGTCCCTTAGGGATAACAGGGGCTGGAAACACCATATATTTT. Translation gives CASSPLGITGAGNTIYF.

J is TRBJ2-3 and V is TRBV21-1; the listed D gene, TRBD1, was not tested against the DNA. TRBV21-1 is marked as a pseudogene. The CDR3 contains 17 residues. The CDR3 loop reads CASSKMGTPFSTDTQYF. The DNA of the CDR3 is TGTGCCAGCAGCAAAATGGGGACACCCTTTAGCACAGATACGCAGTATTTT.

The gene calls are TRBV7-2 and TRBJ2-3; no firm D call. The CDR3 has 16 amino acids. Trimming shortened V by 4 bases and J by 2 bases, and 16 bases separated the two germline ends. Per germline, CDR1 SGHTA and CDR2 FQGNSA. Here the CDR3 DNA reads TGTGCCAGCAGCTCCTGCAGTGGGGTGTCCACAGATACGCAGTATTTT. Translated: CASSSCSGVSTDTQYF.

This clonotype has more than one count but fewer than ten. This rearrangement joins TRBV7-9 to TRBJ1-1, with unresolved D. CDR3 size: 13 residues. V was shortened by 7 bases and J by 3 bases, with 12 bases between the two germline ends. CDR1 SEHNR and CDR2 FQNEAQ come from the germline V gene (reference sequence). CDR3 loop: CASNRLSDTEAFF. CDR3 bases: TGTGCCAGCAACCGACTTTCAGACACTGAAGCTTTCTTT.

This clonotype has more than one count but fewer than ten. The chain carries TRBV2 and TRBJ2-3; weak D call: TRBD2 (6 bases). CDR3 length equals 13 residues. Germline CDR1 is SNHLY and CDR2 is FYNNEI. V was pared by 9 bases and J by 5 bases, with 15 bases between. The CDR3 sequence: CARETSSVDTQYF. The CDR3, as DNA: TGTGCCAGAGAGACTAGTTCGGTAGATACGCAGTATTTT.

This clonotype was picked up a small number of times. The V and J genes are TRBV27 and TRBJ2-7; 7 positions agree with TRBD1. The CDR3 spans 13 residues. V was pared by 7 bases and J by 5 bases, with 8 bases of the junction left unmatched. Looked up from germline, CDR1 is MNHEY and CDR2 is SMNVEV (reference sequence). CDR3 protein: CASTKTGYHEQYF. The CDR3 nucleotides are TGTGCCAGCACCAAGACAGGGTACCACGAGCAGTACTTC.

In this sample, this clonotype turned up a few times. This chain connects TRBV20-1 to TRBJ1-5; D unresolved. The germline V gene has CDR1 DFQATT and CDR2 SNEGSKA (reference sequence). The V gene lost 4 bases and the J gene lost 0 bases, with 16 bases spanning the gap. The CDR3 totals 16 residues. CDR3 region: CSATRGEPYSNQPQHF. The CDR3 bases are TGCAGTGCTACTCGGGGAGAACCCTATAGCAATCAGCCCCAGCATTTT.

The rearrangement joins TRBV7-9 to TRBJ1-2; no reliable D call. V gave up 5 bases and J gave up 7 bases, with 8 bases separating them. This CDR3 has 11 residues. CDR1 and CDR2 (germline): SEHNR, FQNEAQ (reference sequence). In nucleotides, the CDR3 is TGTGCCAGCAGCCCATACTCTGGCTACACCTTC. Protein: CASSPYSGYTF.

The chain employs TRBV28 and TRBJ1-5, with a weak D call TRBD1 (6 bases). The V and J ends lost 6 bases and 0 bases respectively, with 15 bases between them. CDR3 size: 16 residues. The V gene's germline CDR1 is MDHEN and CDR2 SYDVKM. The CDR3 is CASSRDNPLSNQPQHF. CDR3 DNA: TGTGCCAGCAGCCGGGACAACCCACTTAGCAATCAGCCCCAGCATTTT.

This clonotype has a handful of counts. J is TRBJ1-2 and V is TRBV7-9; D may be TRBD1 (5 bases). Germline V gene lookup returns CDR1 SEHNR and CDR2 FQNEAQ (reference sequence). V shed 0 bases and J shed 2 bases, with 10 bases lying between them. The CDR3 length is 15 residues. CDR3 amino acids: CASSLASRENYGYTF. CDR3 nucleotide sequence: TGTGCCAGCAGCTTAGCCTCCAGGGAAAACTATGGCTACACCTTC. The full variable domain, in which reference TRBV7-9 and TRBJ1-2 provide the parts outside the CDR3, is DTGVSQNPRHKITKRGQNVTFRCDPISEHNRLYWYRQTLGQGPEFLTYFQNEAQLEKSRLLSDRFSAERPKGSFSTLEIQRTEQGDSAMYLCASSLASRENYGYTFGSGTRLTVV.

This clonotype showed up just a few times. The chain is built from TRBV24-1 and TRBJ1-2, with no clear D. There are 13 residues in the CDR3. Trimming shortened V by 2 bases and J by 3 bases, and 6 bases separated the two germline ends. The germline CDR1 and CDR2 sequences are KGHDR and SFDVKD. The CDR3 spells CATSDSRHYGYTF. In nucleotides, the CDR3 is TGTGCCACCAGTGATTCTCGACACTATGGCTACACCTTC.

There are a few counts of this clonotype. J is TRBJ2-1 and V is TRBV7-2; D may match TRBD1 or TRBD2 (5 bases each). Germline-derived CDR1 and CDR2 are SGHTA and FQGNSA. CDR3 size: 16 residues. V lost 2 bases, J lost 0 bases, and 11 bases lay in between. The CDR3 reads CASSLLGVSSYNEQFF. CDR3 coding DNA: TGTGCCAGCAGCTTATTGGGGGTCAGCTCCTACAATGAGCAGTTCTTC.

This clonotype was found once. The chain is built from TRBV20-1 and TRBJ2-1; 7 bases are a match to TRBD1. The end of the DNA aligns better with TRBJ2-7, so the J call may be wrong. The CDR3 is 11 residues long. Germline CDR1 reads DFQATT; CDR2 reads SNEGSKA (reference sequence). This chain's CDR3 is CSARGTGEQYF. The CDR3 DNA follows: TGCAGTGCTAGAGGGACAGGCGAGCAGTACTTC.

This sequence joins TRBV4-2 and TRBJ1-4; D ambiguous. Germline lookup yields CDR1 LGHNA and CDR2 YNFKEQ. V was pared by 1 base and J by 6 bases, with 15 bases between. CDR3 length: 16 residues. The CDR3 is CASSQVGVEDDEKLFF. CDR3 coding DNA: TGTGCCAGCAGCCAAGTCGGGGTGGAGGACGATGAAAAACTGTTTTTT.

The chain is built from TRBV3-1 and TRBJ1-2; weak D call: TRBD1 (5 bases). Germline CDR1 reads LGHDT; CDR2 reads YNNKEL (reference sequence). V lost 0 bases and J 4 bases, leaving 15 bases between the germline ends. This CDR3 has 16 residues. The CDR3 DNA is TGTGCCAGCAGCCAAGATCCCCCGGGACGAGGCTATGGCTACACCTTC. This codes for CASSQDPPGRGYGYTF.

The gene calls are TRBV29-1 and TRBJ2-4; TRBD1 matches 7 bases. V shed 7 bases and J 6 bases; nucleotides not matched to a gene: 3. The germline CDR1 and CDR2 sequences are SQVTM and ANQGSEA. There are 11 residues in the CDR3. The CDR3 DNA follows: TGCAGCGCAGGACAGGCAAACATTCAGTACTTC. It yields the protein CSAGQANIQYF.

Turning to this clonotype: This may be a read error, as it is one base from a much larger clone. The chain carries TRBV25-1 and TRBJ2-7, with no clear D. Trimming left V 0 bases short and J 0 bases short, with 6 bases between. The CDR3 is 14 residues long. From germline, CDR1 is MGHDK and CDR2 SYGVNS. CDR3 sequence: CASSEYRSSYEQYF. For the CDR3, the DNA is TGTGCCAGCAGTGAATACAGGAGCTCCTACGAGCAGTACTTC.

The chain has TRBV20-1 and TRBJ2-7, with 7 bases aligning to TRBD2. The junction had 0 bases not matched to a gene; V was cut back by 1 base and J by 6 bases. CDR1 is DFQATT, CDR2 SNEGSKA, per germline (reference sequence). The CDR3 runs to 11 residues. Written as DNA, the CDR3 is TGCAGTGCTAGAGCTAGCGGCGAGCAGTACTTC. Translating it yields CSARASGEQYF.

The genes are TRBV20-1 and TRBJ2-3; 8 nucleotides line up with TRBD1. The ends lost 4 bases at V and 6 bases at J; junction bases unmatched: 6. The germline V gene encodes CDR1 DFQATT and CDR2 SNEGSKA (reference sequence). The CDR3 is 13 amino acids. CDR3 sequence: CSATGTGVDTQYF. The CDR3 bases are TGCAGTGCTACCGGGACAGGAGTCGATACGCAGTATTTT.

This clonotype was counted between two and nine times. The chain couples TRBV28 to TRBJ2-1; 9 bases map to TRBD2. The CDR3 sequence is 15 residues long. Trimming took 6 bases from V and 7 from J; bases not matched to a gene: 10. From germline, CDR1 is MDHEN and CDR2 SYDVKM. CDR3 region: CASSTGGRAANEQFF. The CDR3 bases are TGTGCCAGCAGCACCGGCGGGAGGGCTGCAAATGAGCAGTTCTTC.

This clonotype has a handful of counts. J is TRBJ2-3 and V is TRBV3-1, with D possibly called TRBD1 or TRBD2 (6 bases each). V gave up 3 bases and J gave up 2 bases, with 15 bases separating them. Germline V gene sequence: CDR1 LGHDT, CDR2 YNNKEL (reference sequence). The CDR3 length is 16 residues. CDR3 protein: CASSHGGSIHTDTQYF. CDR3 sequence (DNA): TGTGCCAGCAGCCACGGGGGCTCTATCCACACAGATACGCAGTATTTT.

The genes are TRBV30 and TRBJ1-5, with D unresolved. This CDR3 has 13 residues. Looked up from germline, CDR1 is GTSNPN and CDR2 is SVGIG (reference sequence). The V end was cut by 2 bases, the J end by 0 bases, with 5 bases between. The CDR3 loop is CAWSLGSNQPQHF. CDR3 coding DNA: TGTGCCTGGAGTCTTGGTAGCAATCAGCCCCAGCATTTT. The full variable domain, its missing parts supplied by reference TRBV30 and TRBJ1-5, is SQTIHQWPATLVQPVGSPLSLECTVEGTSNPNLYWYRQAAGRGLQLLFYSVGIGQISSEVPQNLSASRPQDRQFILSSKKLLLSDSGFYLCAWSLGSNQPQHFGDGTRLSIL.

The chain uses TRBV10-3 and TRBJ2-5, with TRBD2 matching over 11 bases. Germline V gives CDR1 ENHRY, CDR2 SYGVKD. The CDR3 totals 14 residues. Germline trimming cut 5 bases from V and 11 bases from J; bases unmatched to any gene: 10. CDR3: CAISPGLAENEQYF. DNA of the CDR3: TGTGCCATCAGTCCGGGACTAGCGGAAAATGAGCAGTACTTC.

This clonotype was counted a few times. The J gene is TRBJ1-4, the V gene TRBV5-1; 8 positions match TRBD1. Looked up from germline, CDR1 is SGHRS and CDR2 is YFSETQ. This CDR3 region has 13 residues. V shed 4 bases and J 11 bases; nucleotides not matched to a gene: 7. CDR3 sequence (DNA): TGCGCCAGCAGCGTCGACAGGGGCGACAAACTGTTTTTT. Translating gives CASSVDRGDKLFF.

This clonotype was counted a few times. The genes are TRBV29-1 and TRBJ2-7; D might be TRBD2 (5 bases). V was shortened by 5 bases and J by 3 bases, with 11 bases between the two germline ends. This CDR3 is 12 amino acids long. Germline CDR1 and CDR2: SQVTM and ANQGSEA. The CDR3 sequence is CSVSEGRYEQYF. CDR3 nucleotides: TGCAGCGTTTCTGAGGGTCGCTACGAGCAGTACTTC.

V gene TRBV27 combines with J gene TRBJ2-7; tentatively, D is TRBD1 or TRBD2 (5 bases each). The CDR3 consists of 14 residues. V dropped 6 bases and J dropped 1 base, with 13 bases sitting between them. From germline, CDR1 is MNHEY and CDR2 SMNVEV (reference sequence). CDR3: CASRTFGGSYEQYF. As DNA, the CDR3 is TGTGCCAGCAGGACGTTTGGGGGTTCCTACGAGCAGTACTTC.